This T cell receptor (beta chain) was recorded in a study of cytomegalovirus exposure and HLA in healthy donors. Points from the study as a whole: Accounts indicate the classifier identified cytomegalovirus status with strong specificity and sensitivity. Analyzed later, most CMV-associated TCR beta chains appeared HLA-restricted. Among immune exposure information, only CMV serostatus was available.

Germline V CDR1 and CDR2: SGHNT, YENEEA. Trimming took 0 bases from V and 1 from J, leaving 6 bases between them. The CDR3 consists of 15 residues. About this clone itself: Its antigen is still unknown.

60 Vbeta and 13 Jbeta primers were used in PCR. Sequencing used immunoSEQ multiplex PCR; TCRdb keeps in-frame clones, though not all of them. This sample contains around 100,000 clones. The rearrangement uses TRBV11-3 and TRBJ2-2; the D is unclear. The receptor's source is a man in his forties in good health and CMV-seropositive. The sequenced sample consisted of PBMCs. This CDR3 reads CASSLESGNTGELFF. The CDR3 DNA sequence: TGTGCCAGCAGCTTAGAATCCGGGAACACCGGGGAGCTGTTTTTT.